The clone carrying this T cell receptor beta chain occurred once. The data originate from a study of T cell responses to AZD1222 COVID-19 vaccine. As for the study in general: Second-dose schedules of about 4 or about 12 weeks were combined.

The V gene lost 5 bases and the J gene lost 11 bases, with 15 bases spanning the gap. This CDR3 is built from 12 residues. Germline V gives CDR1 KGHSH, CDR2 LQKENI. Sequencing used immunoSEQ multiplex PCR; TCRdb keeps in-frame clones, though not all of them. The sample holds roughly 60,000 clones; 84% are singletons and the top ten take 20%. The source material was peripheral blood, sampled on day 0 of AZD1222 vaccination. This chain uses TRBV18 with TRBJ1-2; weak D call: TRBD1 (6 bases). This receptor was identified in an adult in good health. CDR3 sequence (DNA): TGTGCCAGCTCATCCCCGGACAGAAGTTACACCTTC. This sequence encodes CASSSPDRSYTF.